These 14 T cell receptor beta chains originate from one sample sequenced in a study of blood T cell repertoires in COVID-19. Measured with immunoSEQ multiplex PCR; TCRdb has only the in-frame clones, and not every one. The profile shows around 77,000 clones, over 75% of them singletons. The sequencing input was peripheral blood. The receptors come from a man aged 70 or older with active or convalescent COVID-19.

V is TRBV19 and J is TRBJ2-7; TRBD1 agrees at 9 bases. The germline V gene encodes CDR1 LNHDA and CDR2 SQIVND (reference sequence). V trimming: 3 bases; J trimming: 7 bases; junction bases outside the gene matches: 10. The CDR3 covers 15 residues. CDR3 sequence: CASSMAGTGQMEQYF. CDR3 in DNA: TGTGCCAGTAGTATGGCCGGGACAGGGCAGATGGAGCAGTACTTC.

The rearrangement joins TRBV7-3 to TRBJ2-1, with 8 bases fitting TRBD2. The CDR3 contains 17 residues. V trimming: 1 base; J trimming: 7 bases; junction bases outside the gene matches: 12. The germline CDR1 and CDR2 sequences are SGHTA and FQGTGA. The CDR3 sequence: CASSLIGLSGSRNEQFF. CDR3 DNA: TGTGCCAGCAGCTTAATCGGGCTGAGCGGGAGTAGGAATGAGCAGTTCTTC.

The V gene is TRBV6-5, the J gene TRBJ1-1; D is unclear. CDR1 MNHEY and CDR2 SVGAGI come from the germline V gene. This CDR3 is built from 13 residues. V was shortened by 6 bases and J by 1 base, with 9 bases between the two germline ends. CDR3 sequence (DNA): TGTGCCAGCAGACTCCATGGGAACACTGAAGCTTTCTTT. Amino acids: CASRLHGNTEAFF.

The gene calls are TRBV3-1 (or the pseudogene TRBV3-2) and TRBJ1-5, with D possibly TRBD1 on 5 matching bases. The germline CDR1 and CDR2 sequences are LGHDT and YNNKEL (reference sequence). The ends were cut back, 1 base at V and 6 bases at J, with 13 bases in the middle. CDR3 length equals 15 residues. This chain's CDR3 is CASSQGRVSGQPQHF. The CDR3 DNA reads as TGTGCCAGCAGCCAAGGCAGGGTTTCGGGTCAGCCCCAGCATTTT.

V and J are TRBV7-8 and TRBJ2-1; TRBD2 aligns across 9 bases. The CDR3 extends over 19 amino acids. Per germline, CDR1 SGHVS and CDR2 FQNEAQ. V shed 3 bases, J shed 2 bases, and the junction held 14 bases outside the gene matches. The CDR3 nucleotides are TGTGCCAGCAGCTTTCCTAGGACTAGCGCGAGATCTGCCTACAATGAGCAGTTCTTC. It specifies CASSFPRTSARSAYNEQFF. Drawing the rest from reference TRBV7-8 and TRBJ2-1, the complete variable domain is GAGVSQSPRYKVAKRGQDVALRCDPISGHVSLFWYQQALGQGPEFLTYFQNEAQLDKSGLPSDRFFAERPEGSVSTLKIQRTQQEDSAVYLCASSFPRTSARSAYNEQFFGPGTRLTVL.

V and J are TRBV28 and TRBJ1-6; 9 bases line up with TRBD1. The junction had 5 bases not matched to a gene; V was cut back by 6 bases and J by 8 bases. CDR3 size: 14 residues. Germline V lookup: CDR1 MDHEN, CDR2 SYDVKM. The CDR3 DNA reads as TGTGCCAGCAGCCCCGGACAGGGGCATTCACCCCTCCACTTT. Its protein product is CASSPGQGHSPLHF.

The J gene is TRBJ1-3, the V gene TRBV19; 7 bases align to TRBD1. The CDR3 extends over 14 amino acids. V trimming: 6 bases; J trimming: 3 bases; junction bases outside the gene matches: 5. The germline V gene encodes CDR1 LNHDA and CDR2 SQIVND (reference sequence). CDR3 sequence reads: CASRLRGFGNTIYF. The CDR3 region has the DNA TGTGCCAGTAGGCTCAGGGGGTTTGGAAACACCATATATTTT.

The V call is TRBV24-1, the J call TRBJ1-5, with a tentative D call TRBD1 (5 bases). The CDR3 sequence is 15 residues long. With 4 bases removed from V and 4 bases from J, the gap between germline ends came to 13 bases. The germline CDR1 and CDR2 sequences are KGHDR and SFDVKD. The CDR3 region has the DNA TGTGCCACCAGTGACCCCGGACAAGGAAATCAGCCCCAGCATTTT. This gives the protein CATSDPGQGNQPQHF.

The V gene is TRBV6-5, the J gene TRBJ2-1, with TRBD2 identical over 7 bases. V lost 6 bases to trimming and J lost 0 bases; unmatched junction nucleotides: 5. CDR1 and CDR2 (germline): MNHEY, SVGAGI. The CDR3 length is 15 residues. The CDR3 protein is CASRAVAGSYNEQFF. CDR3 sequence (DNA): TGTGCCAGCAGGGCAGTAGCGGGCTCCTACAATGAGCAGTTCTTC.

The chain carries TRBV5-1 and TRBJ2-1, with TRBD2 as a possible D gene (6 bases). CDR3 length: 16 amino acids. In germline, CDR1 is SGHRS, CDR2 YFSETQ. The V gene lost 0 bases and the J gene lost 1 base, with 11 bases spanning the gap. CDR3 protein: CASSLVVSGSYNEQFF. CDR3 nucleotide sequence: TGCGCCAGCAGCTTGGTTGTTAGCGGATCCTACAATGAGCAGTTCTTC.

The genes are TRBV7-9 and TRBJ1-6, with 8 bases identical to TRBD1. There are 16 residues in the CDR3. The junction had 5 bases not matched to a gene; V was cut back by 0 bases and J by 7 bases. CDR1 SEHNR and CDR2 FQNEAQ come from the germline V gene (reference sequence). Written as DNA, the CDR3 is TGTGCCAGCAGCTTAGCAGGACAGGGACCCAATTCACCCCTCCACTTT. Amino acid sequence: CASSLAGQGPNSPLHF.

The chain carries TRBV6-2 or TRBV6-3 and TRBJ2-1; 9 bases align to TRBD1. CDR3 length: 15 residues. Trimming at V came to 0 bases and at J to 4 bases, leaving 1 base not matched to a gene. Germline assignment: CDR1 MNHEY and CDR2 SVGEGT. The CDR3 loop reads CASSYSGTGYNEQFF. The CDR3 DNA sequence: TGTGCCAGCAGTTACTCGGGGACAGGGTACAATGAGCAGTTCTTC.

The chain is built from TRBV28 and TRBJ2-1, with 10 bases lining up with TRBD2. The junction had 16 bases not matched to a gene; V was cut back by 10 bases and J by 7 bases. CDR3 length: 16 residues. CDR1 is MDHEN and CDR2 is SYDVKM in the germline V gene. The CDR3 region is CATIPPASGRRNEQFF. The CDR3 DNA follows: TGTGCCACTATCCCTCCGGCTAGCGGGAGACGGAATGAGCAGTTCTTC.

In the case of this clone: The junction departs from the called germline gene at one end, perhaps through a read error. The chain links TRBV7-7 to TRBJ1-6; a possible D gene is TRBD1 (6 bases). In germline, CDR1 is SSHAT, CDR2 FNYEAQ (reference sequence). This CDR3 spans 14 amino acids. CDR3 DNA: TGTGCTAGCAGCGCCGACAGGATTAATTCACCCCTCCACTTT. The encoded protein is CASSADRINSPLHF.